A selection of T cell receptor beta chains follows, all from one sample in a study of blood T cell repertoires in COVID-19. Clones were read by immunoSEQ multiplex PCR, and TCRdb kept only the in-frame ones, dropping some. This sample has 120,000 to 150,000 clones; over 80% occur once, and the top ten carry around 0.91%. The sample taken for sequencing was peripheral blood. All receptors come from a woman aged 45 to 65 with acute or convalescent COVID-19. Both conserved end residues are part of each CDR3. A D gene is named only where the DNA matches it firmly. Clone size appears in some rows only: once, few, many, or a class for an expanded clone.

d_call j_call v_call clone_size cdr3_nt cdr3_aa
- TRBJ2-2 TRBV2 - TGTGCCAGCGCGGGACTTACGAACACCGGGGAGCTGTTTTTT CASAGLTNTGELFF
TRBD1 TRBJ2-7 TRBV7-7 - TGTGCCAGCAGCCCCGGGACAGGGAGTGAGCAGTACTTC CASSPGTGSEQYF
- TRBJ1-4 TRBV4-1 - TGCGCCAGCAGCCAAGATAGGCAGGGGTATGAAAAACTGTTTTTT CASSQDRQGYEKLFF
TRBD1 TRBJ1-5 TRBV5-6 few TGTGCCAGCAGCTTACAGGGGTATAGCAATCAGCCCCAGCATTTT CASSLQGYSNQPQHF
- TRBJ2-7 TRBV6-5 once TGTGCCAGCAGTCGGACAGCAATCTACGAGCAGTACTTC CASSRTAIYEQYF
- TRBJ1-6 TRBV9 - TGTGCCAGCAGCATTGACTATTCACCCCTCCACTTT CASSIDYSPLHF
- TRBJ1-2 TRBV19 - TGTGCCAGTAGTATGAGTCGACAGAGAGCTAACTATGGCTACACCTTC CASSMSRQRANYGYTF
TRBD1 TRBJ2-5 TRBV6-5 - TGTGCCAGCAGGCCTGGGACAGGGGATATGGAGACCCAGTACTTC CASRPGTGDMETQYF
- TRBJ2-1 TRBV6-5 - TGTGCCAGCAGTTACTCTGGGCTAGCGAGGTACAATGAGCAGTTCTTC CASSYSGLARYNEQFF
TRBD2 TRBJ2-7 TRBV19 - TGTGCCAGTAGTCCCGGACTAGCGGGGAGTACCTACGAGCAGTACTTC CASSPGLAGSTYEQYF
TRBD1 TRBJ1-5 TRBV19 - TGTGCCAGTAGTATAATGAGGGGGCTAATCAATCAGCCCCAGCATTTT CASSIMRGLINQPQHF
- TRBJ2-2 TRBV12-3/TRBV12-4 - TGTGCCAGCAGTAGCGCTAACGGGGAGCTGTTTTTT CASSSANGELFF
- TRBJ2-1 TRBV29-1 - TGCAGCGTCAGCAAAACGAGACAGTACAATGAGCAGTTCTTC CSVSKTRQYNEQFF
- TRBJ2-7 TRBV15 - TGTGCCACCAGCCCAGGGCTAGGGTTAAACTACGAGCAGTACTTC CATSPGLGLNYEQYF
- TRBJ2-4 TRBV9 - TGTGCCAGCAGCGTAGATCCGGGGAAAAACATTCAGTACTTC CASSVDPGKNIQYF
- TRBJ2-1 TRBV9 - TGTGCCAGCATGGCTCCTTCAAATGAGCAGTTCTTC CASMAPSNEQFF
- TRBJ1-2 TRBV30 - TGTGCCTGGAGTGGGGGACATCTTGGCTACACCTTC CAWSGGHLGYTF
- TRBJ2-7 TRBV27 - TGTGCCAGCAGCCTTTATACCGGGGAGCAGTACTTC CASSLYTGEQYF
- TRBJ2-2 TRBV6-4 - TGTGCCAGCACCATGGACACTCGTGGGTCCGGGGAGCTGTTTTTT CASTMDTRGSGELFF
- TRBJ1-5 TRBV7-2 - TGTGCCAGCAGCTTAGCGGTCAGGAATCAGCCCCAGCATTTT CASSLAVRNQPQHF
- TRBJ1-5 TRBV11-1 - TGTGCCAGCAGCCCCAGGTATAGCAATCAGCCCCAGCATTTT CASSPRYSNQPQHF
TRBD1 TRBJ2-7 TRBV5-1 - TGCGCCAGCAGCTCGGACAGGGGGCGTTTATACGACTCCTACGAGCAGTACTTC CASSSDRGRLYDSYEQYF
TRBD2 TRBJ2-3 TRBV9 - TGTGCCAGCAGCGCCGTAAGTCGACTAGCCACTAGCACAGATACGCAGTATTTT CASSAVSRLATSTDTQYF
TRBD1 TRBJ1-5 TRBV19 - TGTGCCAGTAGTATATTTCAGGGGGCTGGTCAGCCCCAGCATTTT CASSIFQGAGQPQHF
TRBD1 TRBJ1-2 TRBV2 - TGTGCCAGCAGTGAATTGCAGGGGGTATCAGGCTACACCTTC CASSELQGVSGYTF
- TRBJ2-6 TRBV29-1 - TGCAGCGGAGCCCCCTCTGGGGCCAACGTCCTGACTTTC CSGAPSGANVLTF
TRBD1 TRBJ2-3 TRBV5-1 - TGCGCCAGCAGCTCTGGACAGGGCACAGATACGCAGTATTTT CASSSGQGTDTQYF
TRBD1 TRBJ2-6 TRBV19 - TGTGCCAGTAGTGAAACCGGGACAGACTTCTCTGGGGCCAACGTCCTGACTTTC CASSETGTDFSGANVLTF
TRBD1 TRBJ2-5 TRBV7-9 - TGTGCCAGCAGCCACGGGACAGGGGGCCAAGAGACCCAGTACTTC CASSHGTGGQETQYF
TRBD2 TRBJ2-1 TRBV18 - TGTGCCAGCTCAGCAAGACTAGCGGGGGCCGTGAATGAGCAGTTCTTC CASSARLAGAVNEQFF
- TRBJ1-2 TRBV6-5 - TGTGCCAGCCGTACCCAAACAGACTATGGCTACACCTTC CASRTQTDYGYTF
TRBD1 TRBJ1-2 TRBV5-4 - TGTGCCAGCAGTCACAGGGGTTCGGGTGGCTACACCTTC CASSHRGSGGYTF
- TRBJ2-1 TRBV19 - TGTGCCAGTAGTATTCGTCCAACGGGAGTGCATTTTCTGTACAATGAGCAGTTCTTC CASSIRPTGVHFLYNEQFF
TRBD2 TRBJ2-3 TRBV10-1 - TGCGCCAGCAGTGATGCGGGGGGGCAAGATACGCAGTATTTT CASSDAGGQDTQYF
TRBD2 TRBJ2-3 TRBV7-3 - TGTGCCAGCAGCATAACTAGCGGGGCTAGCACAGATACGCAGTATTTT CASSITSGASTDTQYF
TRBD1 TRBJ2-7 TRBV11-3 - TGTGCCAGCAGCCCCCGGACAGGGGGGTGGGAGCAGTACTTC CASSPRTGGWEQYF
- TRBJ1-1 TRBV4-2 few TGTGCCAGCAGTGGCGAAAGGGGAACTGAAGCTTTCTTT CASSGERGTEAFF
TRBD1 TRBJ1-1 TRBV5-1 - TGCGCCAGCAGCTACAGGACAGGGGGAAGCACTGAAGCTTTCTTT CASSYRTGGSTEAFF
TRBD2 TRBJ2-1 TRBV29-1 - TGCAGCGCTTGGACTAGCTCCTACAATGAGCAGTTCTTC CSAWTSSYNEQFF
- TRBJ1-6 TRBV5-1 - TGCGCCAGCAGCCTCACCGCGGGGAGCAATTCACCCCTCCACTTT CASSLTAGSNSPLHF
TRBD2 TRBJ2-7 TRBV7-2 - TGTGCCAGCAGCTCCCAAAGCGGGGGGGCCTACGAGCAGTACTTC CASSSQSGGAYEQYF
- TRBJ1-3 TRBV3-1/TRBV3-2 - TGTGCCAGCAGCCGGGACATTGGAGGCACCATATATTTT CASSRDIGGTIYF